This TCR beta chain was found in a study of blood T cells in healthy people across ages. It was with a sample-barcoded 5' primer and a J-beta primer mix that a second PCR of about 7 to 12 cycles was run. Using its own MiXCR run on the 5' RACE reads, TCRdb lists one record per CDR3 protein. The table shows 650,000 or so distinct CDR3 sequences, with 45% to 60% occurring only once. This clonotype came up a few times. Ranging in age from about 6 to 95, the donors were healthy Caucasian individuals from Russia. Per the germline V gene, CDR1 is DFQATT and CDR2 is SNEGSKA (reference sequence). V lost 4 bases, J lost 9 bases, and 7 bases stayed unmatched. CDR3 length: 14 amino acids.

V gene TRBV20-1 combines with J gene TRBJ1-6; 9 bases map to TRBD1. This sequence originates from a woman at least 80 years old in good health. The sample consisted of blood. CDR3 sequence (DNA): TGCAGTGCTAACACACAGGGGGCGCTTTCACCCCTCCACTTT. Protein product: CSANTQGALSPLHF.